These 26 T cell receptor beta chains share one sample of origin, sequenced in a study of CD8 T cells in ankylosing spondylitis (dated by TCRdb to about 2017). The research as a whole found: A TCR beta motif of several highly homologous amino acid variants appeared characteristic of blood from ankylosing spondylitis patients.

The antigens for these receptors are not known. Library prep was done by 5' RACE. Sequencing was performed on an Illumina HiSeq 2500. TCRdb reprocessed the public reads (quality trimming at Q25 with fastp, clone calling with MiXCR) and kept in-frame beta chains. Entries that share a CDR3 protein sequence are merged under the most common genes and DNA. Within this sample are fewer than 550,000 distinct CDR3 sequences, with roughly 5% of them counted one time only. The top ten clones comprise around 3.4% of the sample. What was sequenced was blood, either unsorted or a sorted T cell fraction (not recorded which). The receptors were gathered from a male donor with ankylosing spondylitis.

This clonotype came up many times. Here the CDR3 DNA reads TGTGCCAGCAGTCTTTCCTACTATGGCTACACCTTC. This codes for CASSLSYYGYTF. The chain carries TRBV28 and TRBJ1-2, with D uncertain. Germline CDR1 reads MDHEN; CDR2 reads SYDVKM. There are 12 residues in the CDR3. V lost 5 bases, J lost 3 bases, and 7 bases lay in between.

The sample holds many counts of this clonotype. J is TRBJ2-3 and V is TRBV7-2, with TRBD1 as a possible D gene (6 bases). Germline V gives CDR1 SGHTA, CDR2 FQGNSA. Trimming left V 2 bases short and J 6 bases short, with 15 bases between. This CDR3 is 15 amino acids long. The CDR3 DNA sequence: TGTGCCAGCAGCTTAATAGCAGGGGCCGGGGATACGCAGTATTTT. This translates into CASSLIAGAGDTQYF. Based on the CDR3 plus reference TRBV7-2 and TRBJ2-3, the full variable domain is GAGVSQSPSNKVTEKGKDVELRCDPISGHTALYWYRQSLGQGLEFLIYFQGNSAPDKSGLPSDRFSAERTGGSVSTLTIQRTQQEDSAVYLCASSLIAGAGDTQYFGPGTRLTVL.

At least ten counts were recorded for this clonotype. The chain couples TRBV11-2 to TRBJ1-1; the D gene is possibly TRBD1 (5 bases). Germline V gene lookup returns CDR1 SGHAT and CDR2 FQNNGV. V was cut by 5 bases and J by 1 base, with 11 bases left in between. CDR3 length: 14 residues. The CDR3: CASSPPGQNTEAFF. The CDR3 DNA is TGTGCCAGCAGCCCCCCGGGGCAGAACACTGAAGCTTTCTTT.

The chain is built from TRBV10-3 and TRBJ2-7, with D possibly called TRBD1 or TRBD2 (6 bases each). This CDR3 is built from 14 residues. Trimming left V 6 bases short and J 3 bases short, with 15 bases between. Germline CDR1 reads ENHRY; CDR2 reads SYGVKD. DNA for the CDR3: TGTGCCATCAGCCGGGGGCACAGGGACTACGAGCAGTACTTC. Translation gives CAISRGHRDYEQYF.

In its sample, this clonotype was seen many times. This rearrangement joins TRBV12-3 or TRBV12-4 to TRBJ2-7, with a weak D call TRBD2 (5 bases). This CDR3 contains 15 residues. V lost 10 bases, J lost 0 bases, and 19 bases lay in between. The CDR3 here is CATSRGWGSSYEQYF. In DNA form, the CDR3 reads TGTGCCACTTCCCGGGGATGGGGAAGCTCCTACGAGCAGTACTTC.

This clonotype was recorded many times. The CDR3 DNA reads as TGCAGCGTTCGCCAGCCCTACGAGCAGTACTTC. Residues: CSVRQPYEQYF. V is TRBV29-1 and J is TRBJ2-7; D uncertain. This CDR3 has 11 amino acids. Germline CDR1 is SQVTM and CDR2 is ANQGSEA. V shed 5 bases and J shed 2 bases, with 7 bases lying between them.

This clonotype was recorded many times. V is TRBV4-3 and J is TRBJ2-1; D might be TRBD1 (6 bases). The CDR3 contains 17 residues. V lost 5 bases and J lost 3, with 20 bases in between. In germline, CDR1 is LGHNA, CDR2 YSLEER. The CDR3 spells CASSFLPGTTGYNEQFF. The CDR3 region has the DNA TGCGCCAGCAGCTTCCTCCCCGGGACAACGGGCTACAATGAGCAGTTCTTC.

Ten or more counts support this clonotype. This rearrangement joins TRBV5-1 to TRBJ2-2; 10 bases align to TRBD2. V lost 3 bases, J lost 6 bases, and 5 bases stayed unmatched. The CDR3 spans 15 residues. In germline, CDR1 is SGHRS, CDR2 YFSETQ. The CDR3 DNA reads TGCGCCAGCAGCTGGGGTCTAGCGGGAGCCGGGGAGCTGTTTTTT. This codes for CASSWGLAGAGELFF.

This clonotype has a count of ten or more. The genes are TRBV10-1 and TRBJ2-1; 10 bases agree with TRBD2. The CDR3 consists of 15 residues. Germline V gene data show CDR1 as WNHNN and CDR2 as SYGVQD (reference sequence). The V segment lost 2 bases and the J segment 14 bases; nucleotides outside the gene matches: 12. Here the CDR3 reads CASSENVAGGGLKFF. The CDR3 nucleotides read TGCGCCAGCAGTGAGAACGTAGCGGGAGGCGGGTTGAAGTTCTTC.

This chain joins TRBV20-1 and TRBJ1-5; maybe TRBD1 (5 bases). The ends were cut back, 3 bases at V and 0 bases at J, with 9 bases in the middle. This CDR3 region has 14 residues. The germline CDR1 and CDR2 sequences are DFQATT and SNEGSKA (reference sequence). CDR3 protein: CSASSRDSNQPQHF. CDR3 in DNA: TGCAGTGCTAGCTCCAGGGATAGCAATCAGCCCCAGCATTTT.

This clonotype showed up many times. The chain uses TRBV9 and TRBJ1-2; D uncertain. CDR1 and CDR2 from the germline V gene are SGDLS and YYNGEE. V gave up 3 bases and J gave up 3 bases, with 12 bases separating them. The CDR3 loop spans 14 amino acids. CDR3 in amino acids: CASSETGSDYGYTF. CDR3 DNA sequence: TGTGCCAGCAGCGAGACCGGATCGGACTATGGCTACACCTTC.

The chain carries TRBV7-2 and TRBJ2-7; 10 bases fit TRBD2. CDR1 SGHTA and CDR2 FQGNSA come from the germline V gene. The CDR3 spans 17 residues. With 5 bases clipped from V and 0 bases from J, the junction kept 10 bases outside the gene matches. CDR3 sequence reads: CASSQTLGLAASYEQYF. For the CDR3, the DNA is TGTGCCAGCAGCCAGACTTTAGGACTAGCGGCCTCCTACGAGCAGTACTTC. The complete variable domain, with remaining parts taken from reference TRBV7-2 and TRBJ2-7, reads GAGVSQSPSNKVTEKGKDVELRCDPISGHTALYWYRQSLGQGLEFLIYFQGNSAPDKSGLPSDRFSAERTGGSVSTLTIQRTQQEDSAVYLCASSQTLGLAASYEQYFGPGTRLTVT.

This clonotype was counted many times. The CDR3 nucleotides read TGTGCCAGCAGCAAGGGGGTAATGGGCTACGAGCAGTACTTC. It codes for CASSKGVMGYEQYF. The chain links TRBV9 to TRBJ2-7, with D perhaps matching TRBD1 (6 bases). V was cut by 4 bases and J by 3 bases, with 14 bases left in between. This CDR3 has 14 amino acids. Germline assignment: CDR1 SGDLS and CDR2 YYNGEE. Full variable domain (outside the CDR3, taken from reference TRBV9 and TRBJ2-7): DSGVTQTPKHLITATGQRVTLRCSPRSGDLSVYWYQQSLDQGLQFLIQYYNGEERAKGNILERFSAQQFPDLHSELNLSSLELGDSALYFCASSKGVMGYEQYFGPGTRLTVT.

The chain employs TRBV6-1 and TRBJ2-7, with TRBD1 identical over 9 bases. CDR1 and CDR2 from the germline V gene are MNHNS and SASEGT. The ends lost 5 bases at V and 0 bases at J; junction bases unmatched: 5. This CDR3 is built from 15 residues. In DNA, the CDR3 is TGTGCCAGCAGTAAGGACAGGGGAGGCTCCTACGAGCAGTACTTC. As protein: CASSKDRGGSYEQYF.

This clonotype occurred many times. The chain joins TRBV29-1 to TRBJ2-7, with 11 bases matching TRBD1. Germline CDR1 SQVTM, CDR2 ANQGSEA. With 4 bases clipped from V and 3 bases from J, the junction kept 8 bases outside the gene matches. The CDR3 has 15 amino acids. CDR3: CSVAWVGTGGYEQYF. The CDR3 DNA reads as TGCAGCGTTGCGTGGGTAGGGACAGGGGGCTACGAGCAGTACTTC.

V and J are TRBV28 and TRBJ2-7; no firm D call. Germline CDR1 reads MDHEN; CDR2 reads SYDVKM. The CDR3 totals 14 residues. Between the trimmed V and J ends, which lost 5 bases and 4 bases, there was a span of 15 bases. The CDR3 nucleotides read TGTGCCAGCAGTCCTACTACGATGTGGTACGAGCAGTACTTC. This encodes CASSPTTMWYEQYF. The whole variable domain, remainder taken from reference TRBV28 and TRBJ2-7, is DVKVTQSSRYLVKRTGEKVFLECVQDMDHENMFWYRQDPGLGLRLIYFSYDVKMKEKGDIPEGYSVSREKKERFSLILESASTNQTSMYLCASSPTTMWYEQYFGPGTRLTVT.

V and J are TRBV28 and TRBJ2-7, with a weak D call TRBD2 (5 bases). The CDR3 runs to 13 residues. Trimming shortened V by 2 bases and J by 6 bases, and 11 bases separated the two germline ends. Germline V gives CDR1 MDHEN, CDR2 SYDVKM. CDR3 nucleotide sequence: TGTGCCAGCAGTTTAGTCCGGGGATCCGAGCAGTACTTC. Translated: CASSLVRGSEQYF.

There are many counts of this clonotype. Mismatch with germline at one junction end may stem from a read error. The chain carries TRBV7-2 and TRBJ1-2; D not resolved. Germline CDR1 and CDR2: SGHTA and FQGNSA. CDR3 length equals 11 residues. The CDR3: CASSLAAGYTF. CDR3 bases: TGTGCCAGCAGCCTAGCGGCAGGCTACACCTTC.

This clonotype was detected ten times or more. The rearrangement links TRBV11-1 to TRBJ1-3; D not certain. From germline, CDR1 is SGHAT and CDR2 FQDESV (reference sequence). V gave up 2 bases and J gave up 4 bases, with 21 bases separating them. The CDR3 sequence is 18 residues long. The CDR3 protein is CASSLLGRGSYPGNTIYF. The CDR3 nucleotides read TGTGCCAGCAGCTTACTAGGACGGGGTTCTTATCCCGGAAACACCATATATTTT.

This clonotype was seen repeatedly, ten times or more. The J gene is TRBJ2-1, the V gene TRBV6-2 or TRBV6-3; weak D call: TRBD2 (6 bases). Germline V CDR1 and CDR2: MNHEY, SVGEGT. The CDR3 has 15 residues. The germline V and J ends were trimmed by 6 bases and 0 bases, with 12 bases remaining between them. CDR3: CASSDPSASYNEQFF. CDR3 sequence (DNA): TGTGCCAGCAGCGACCCTAGCGCCTCCTACAATGAGCAGTTCTTC.

Points on this clonotype: Possible read error: a much larger clone is one base away. The chain combines TRBV20-1 with TRBJ2-5, with TRBD1 as a possible D gene (6 bases). Germline CDR1 is DFQATT and CDR2 is SNEGSKA (reference sequence). The length of the CDR3 is 12 residues. The CDR3 here is CSSGQTQETQYF. The CDR3 nucleotides are TGCAGCTCCGGACAGACGCAAGAGACCCAGTACTTC.

This clonotype has at least ten counts. This rearrangement joins TRBV12-3 or TRBV12-4 to TRBJ2-3, with D unresolved. Trimming stripped 5 bases from V and 6 bases from J, with 18 bases between. This CDR3 region has 15 residues. The CDR3 DNA sequence: TGTGCCAGCAGTGTGGACGGGTCCCGTAAGGATACGCAGTATTTT. It specifies CASSVDGSRKDTQYF.

This clonotype was seen ten or more times. This chain joins TRBV27 and TRBJ2-7; TRBD1 matches 9 bases. This CDR3 is 10 amino acids long. Germline V gives CDR1 MNHEY, CDR2 SMNVEV (reference sequence). CDR3 protein: CASSSYRGLV. The DNA of the CDR3 is TGTGCCAGCAGTAGTTACAGGGGGCTGGTG.

This clonotype was counted ten times or more. The V gene is TRBV4-2, the J gene TRBJ2-7; D possibly corresponds to TRBD2 (6 bases). This CDR3 spans 14 amino acids. Germline V lookup: CDR1 LGHNA, CDR2 YNFKEQ. The V end was cut by 4 bases, the J end by 4 bases, with 14 bases between. The CDR3 spells CASSLGGLVYEQYF. As DNA, the CDR3 is TGTGCCAGCAGCCTGGGGGGTCTAGTTTACGAGCAGTACTTC.

This clonotype was counted many times. CDR3 sequence (DNA): TGTGCCAGCAGTGTGCCCGGGACTAGCGGGAGCTACGAGCAGTACTTC. This encodes CASSVPGTSGSYEQYF. V usage is TRBV28 and J usage is TRBJ2-7, with 14 nucleotides matching TRBD2. The J segment lost 3 bases and the V segment lost 5 bases, leaving 6 bases of the junction unmatched. This CDR3 contains 16 residues. The germline gives CDR1 MDHEN, CDR2 SYDVKM. The variable domain in full, with the rest retrieved from reference TRBV28 and TRBJ2-7, is DVKVTQSSRYLVKRTGEKVFLECVQDMDHENMFWYRQDPGLGLRLIYFSYDVKMKEKGDIPEGYSVSREKKERFSLILESASTNQTSMYLCASSVPGTSGSYEQYFGPGTRLTVT.

This clonotype was recorded many times. CDR3 coding DNA: TGCAGCGTTGAAGATTTTCCTGGGATTTTAGGGGACACTGAAGCTTTCTTT. Residues: CSVEDFPGILGDTEAFF. V is TRBV29-1 and J is TRBJ1-1, with D possibly TRBD1 on 5 matching bases. V was shortened by 0 bases and J by 3 bases, with 20 bases between the two germline ends. The V gene's germline CDR1 is SQVTM and CDR2 ANQGSEA. The CDR3 is 17 amino acids.